This TCR beta chain was captured by sequencing in a study of T cells in Graves' hyperthyroidism and ophthalmopathy. The investigators amplified TCR beta CDR3 regions from RNA transcripts. HTBI primers were employed in a first-round RT-PCR of the TCR CDR3. TCRdb re-called the multiplex PCR reads through MiXCR, storing one row per CDR3 protein. This repertoire shows roughly 420,000 distinct CDR3 sequences, less than 20% found once; its top ten account for roughly 7.7%. Deletions cut 5 bases from V and 1 base from J, with 2 bases between. The length of the CDR3 is 11 residues. This clonotype was observed at least ten times.

Material: blood. The TCR originated in a woman in her late teens or twenties with Graves' hyperthyroidism. V is TRBV12-3 or TRBV12-4 and J is TRBJ1-1; D gene uncertain. CDR3 sequence reads: CASSGNTEAFF. The CDR3 nucleotides are TGTGCCAGCAGTGGGAACACTGAAGCTTTCTTT.